This TCR beta chain was identified during a study of T cells after yellow fever vaccination. The germline CDR1 and CDR2 sequences are ENHRY and SYGVKD. This CDR3 has 13 amino acids. Trimming took 3 bases from V and 3 from J, leaving 5 bases between them. This clonotype was seen many times. Antigen specificity is unknown. Broader study findings: Weaker, the secondary response had a peak occurring faster, on day 5 versus 15. Abundant bulk-derived clonotypes could contaminate FACS-sorted repertoires. The study re-detected most primary-vaccination clones after the booster (under 97% CD4, roughly 88% CD8).

By 5'RACE template switching, TCR cDNA was produced, with a universal primer site and UMIs added in the process. TCRdb re-derived calls from the 5' RACE reads in MiXCR, one entry per CDR3 protein. In the table there are some 300,000 distinct CDR3 sequences, around 9.3% of which are singletons. The source material was CD4+ T cells sorted from PBMCs, sampled 5 days after the yellow fever booster vaccination. The receptor was derived from a man aged 18 to 35 who received the YFV17D yellow fever vaccine. This chain joins TRBV10-3 and TRBJ2-2; D ambiguous. The CDR3 reads CAISDRDTGELFF. CDR3 nucleotides: TGTGCCATCAGTGACCGGGACACCGGGGAGCTGTTTTTT.